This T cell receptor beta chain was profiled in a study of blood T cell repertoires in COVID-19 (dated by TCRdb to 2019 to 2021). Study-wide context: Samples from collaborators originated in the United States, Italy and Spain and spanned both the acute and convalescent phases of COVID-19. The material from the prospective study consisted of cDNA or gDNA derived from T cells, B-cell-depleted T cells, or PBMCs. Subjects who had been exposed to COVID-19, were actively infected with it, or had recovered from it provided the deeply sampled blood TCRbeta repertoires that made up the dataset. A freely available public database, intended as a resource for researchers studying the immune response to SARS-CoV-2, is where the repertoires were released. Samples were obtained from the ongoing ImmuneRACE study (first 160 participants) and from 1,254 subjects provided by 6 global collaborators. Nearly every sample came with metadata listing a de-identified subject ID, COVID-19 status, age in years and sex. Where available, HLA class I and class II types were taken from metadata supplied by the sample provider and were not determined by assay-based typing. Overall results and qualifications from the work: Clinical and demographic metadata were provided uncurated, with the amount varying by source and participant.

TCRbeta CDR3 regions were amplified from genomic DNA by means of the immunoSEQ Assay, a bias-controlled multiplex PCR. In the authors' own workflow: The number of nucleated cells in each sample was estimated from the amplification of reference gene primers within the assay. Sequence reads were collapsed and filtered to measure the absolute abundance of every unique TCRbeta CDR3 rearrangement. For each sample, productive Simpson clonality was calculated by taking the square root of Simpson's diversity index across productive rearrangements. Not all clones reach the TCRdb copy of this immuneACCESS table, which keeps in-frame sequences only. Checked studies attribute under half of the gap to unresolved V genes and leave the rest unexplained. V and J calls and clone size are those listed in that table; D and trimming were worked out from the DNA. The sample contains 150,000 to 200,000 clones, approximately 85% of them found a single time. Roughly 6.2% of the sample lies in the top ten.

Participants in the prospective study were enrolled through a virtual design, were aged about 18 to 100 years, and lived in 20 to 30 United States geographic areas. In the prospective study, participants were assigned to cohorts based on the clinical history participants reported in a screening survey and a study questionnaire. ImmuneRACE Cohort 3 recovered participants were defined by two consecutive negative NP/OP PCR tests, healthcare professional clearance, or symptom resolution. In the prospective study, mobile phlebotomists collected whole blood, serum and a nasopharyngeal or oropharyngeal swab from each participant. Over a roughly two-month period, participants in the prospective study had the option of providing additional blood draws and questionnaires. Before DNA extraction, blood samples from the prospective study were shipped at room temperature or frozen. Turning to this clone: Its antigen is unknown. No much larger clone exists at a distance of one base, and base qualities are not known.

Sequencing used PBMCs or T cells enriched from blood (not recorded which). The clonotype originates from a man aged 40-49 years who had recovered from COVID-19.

In nucleotides, the sequence is TGTGCCATCAGTGATTCCTCTAGCGACGGGGCCAAAAACATTCAGTACTTC. This codes for CAISDSSSDGAKNIQYF. The chain couples TRBV10-3 to TRBJ2-4; the D gene is perhaps TRBD2, from 6 matching bases. The germline V gene provides CDR1 ENHRY and CDR2 SYGVKD. V is clipped by 3 bases and J by 1 base, and the sequence between their germline boundaries is 16 bases long. From the cysteine up to the phenylalanine, the CDR3 has a length of 17 residues. Only the CDR3 DNA stays, 51 bases, in frame from base 1.